This entry is about one T cell receptor (beta chain). With V trimmed by 0 bases and J by 2 bases, 5 bases remained unmatched. The CDR3 is made up of 16 amino acids. Per germline, CDR1 SGDLS and CDR2 YYNGEE. The entry originates in a study of blood T cell repertoires in COVID-19. Assay used: immunoSEQ multiplex PCR; TCRdb lists only in-frame clones, some missing. Counted here are 240,000 or so clones, around four fifths occurring once; the ten biggest clones make up around 11%. Sequenced sample: peripheral blood. V usage is TRBV9 and J usage is TRBJ1-2, with 9 bases identical to TRBD1. The origin of this receptor is an older woman with active or convalescent COVID-19. The CDR3 sequence: CASSVDGTGWNYGYTF. CDR3 DNA sequence: TGTGCCAGCAGCGTAGACGGGACAGGGTGGAACTATGGCTACACCTTC.